What follows are 3 T cell receptor beta chains derived from one specimen sequenced in a study of T cell changes during pregnancy in multiple sclerosis. Data came from immunoSEQ multiplex PCR; TCRdb stores just in-frame clones and leaves some out. The sample contains 40,000 to 45,000 clones, 85% to 95% of which appear only once. Sample: CD4+ T cells from peripheral blood mononuclear cells, taken in the third trimester of pregnancy. These TCRs come from a female donor with multiple sclerosis, enrolled in a pregnancy study.

The rearrangement joins TRBV29-1 to TRBJ1-1; 7 positions match TRBD1. Germline V CDR1 and CDR2: SQVTM, ANQGSEA. CDR3 size: 13 residues. With V trimmed by 6 bases and J by 2 bases, 6 bases remained unmatched. CDR3 DNA: TGCAGCGTCAACAGGGGTTCAAACACTGAAGCTTTCTTT. Its protein product is CSVNRGSNTEAFF.

This chain links TRBV29-1 with TRBJ1-1, with D possibly TRBD1 on 6 matching bases. The V gene's germline CDR1 is SQVTM and CDR2 ANQGSEA. CDR3 size: 11 residues. The V gene lost 6 bases and the J gene lost 6 bases, with 11 bases spanning the gap. As DNA, the CDR3 is TGCAGCGTCCGGACAGAACCTGAAGCTTTCTTT. It is translated as CSVRTEPEAFF.

The chain carries TRBV27 and TRBJ1-6, with 7 bases that match TRBD1. The trim removed 0 bases at V and 7 bases at J, leaving 0 bases unmatched. The CDR3 has 14 amino acids. Germline V CDR1 and CDR2: MNHEY, SMNVEV (reference sequence). DNA for the CDR3: TGTGCCAGCAGTTTATCACAGGGGAATTCACCCCTCCACTTT. This encodes CASSLSQGNSPLHF.